The text below deals with one T cell receptor beta chain. The length of the CDR3 is 14 residues. Germline V gives CDR1 SGHRS, CDR2 YFSETQ. With 2 bases removed from V and 8 bases from J, the gap between germline ends came to 14 bases. Per the original methods: Amplification of reference gene primers was used by the study to estimate nucleated cell counts. TCRdb's copy holds only in-frame clones and misses some; the assay was immunoSEQ multiplex PCR. D and trimming were read from the DNA, whereas the V and J calls and clone size are those reported in that table. The data contain about 120,000 clones, less than 75% of them singletons. This sample stems from a study of blood T cell repertoires in COVID-19.

This sequence joins TRBV5-1 and TRBJ2-1; D not certain. Specimen: peripheral blood. The clonotype was recovered from a human donor with acute or convalescent COVID-19. The donor label of this sample is uncertain. Here the CDR3 reads CASSLYLGMDEQFF. The DNA of the CDR3 is TGCGCCAGCAGCTTATATTTGGGCATGGATGAGCAGTTCTTC. The whole variable domain, filled in from reference TRBV5-1 and TRBJ2-1, reads KAGVTQTPRYLIKTRGQQVTLSCSPISGHRSVSWYQQTPGQGLQFLFEYFSETQRNKGNFPGRFSGRQFSNSRSEMNVSTLELGDSALYLCASSLYLGMDEQFFGPGTRLTVL.